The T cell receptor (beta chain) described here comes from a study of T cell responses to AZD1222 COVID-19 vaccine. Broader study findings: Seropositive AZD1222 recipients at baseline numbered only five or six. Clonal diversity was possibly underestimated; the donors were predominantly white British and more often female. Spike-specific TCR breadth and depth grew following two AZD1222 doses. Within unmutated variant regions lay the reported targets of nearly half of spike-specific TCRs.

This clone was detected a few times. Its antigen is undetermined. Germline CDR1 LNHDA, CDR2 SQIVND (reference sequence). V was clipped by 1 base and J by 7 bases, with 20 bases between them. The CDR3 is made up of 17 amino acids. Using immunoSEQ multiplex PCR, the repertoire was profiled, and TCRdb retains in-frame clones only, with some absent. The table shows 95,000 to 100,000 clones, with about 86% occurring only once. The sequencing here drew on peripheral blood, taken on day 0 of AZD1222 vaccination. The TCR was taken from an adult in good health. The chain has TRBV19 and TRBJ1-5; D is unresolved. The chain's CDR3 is CASSIGGHLDKGQPQHF. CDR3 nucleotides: TGTGCCAGTAGTATAGGTGGGCACCTAGATAAAGGGCAGCCCCAGCATTTT.